What follows describes a single T cell receptor beta chain. Its antigen is undetermined. The data derive from a study of shared clonotypes between healthy human individuals. Whole-study context: Per donor, three plates held CD4 naive cells, three held CD4 memory, two held CD8 naive and one held CD8 memory. General study results and limits: Exclusively blood specimens were collected; tissue repertoires likely differ.

Germline loops: CDR1 SGHNT, CDR2 YENEEA. The CDR3 spans 14 residues. Trimming removed 5 bases from V and 4 bases from J; junction bases left unmatched: 6. Genomic DNA from each subset was divided evenly over several immunoSEQ plates. Assay used: immunoSEQ multiplex PCR; TCRdb lists only in-frame clones, some missing. The sample has about 2 million clones, roughly 95% seen once. Sequenced sample: naive CD4+ T cells sorted from blood. The subset is: CD45RA+ positively selected. The chain uses TRBV11-3 and TRBJ2-3; 7 bases map to TRBD2. The receptor was isolated from a man aged 18 to 30 in good health. The CDR3 sequence is CASSPRLASDTQYF. The CDR3 DNA reads as TGTGCCAGCAGCCCCCGACTAGCTTCAGATACGCAGTATTTT.